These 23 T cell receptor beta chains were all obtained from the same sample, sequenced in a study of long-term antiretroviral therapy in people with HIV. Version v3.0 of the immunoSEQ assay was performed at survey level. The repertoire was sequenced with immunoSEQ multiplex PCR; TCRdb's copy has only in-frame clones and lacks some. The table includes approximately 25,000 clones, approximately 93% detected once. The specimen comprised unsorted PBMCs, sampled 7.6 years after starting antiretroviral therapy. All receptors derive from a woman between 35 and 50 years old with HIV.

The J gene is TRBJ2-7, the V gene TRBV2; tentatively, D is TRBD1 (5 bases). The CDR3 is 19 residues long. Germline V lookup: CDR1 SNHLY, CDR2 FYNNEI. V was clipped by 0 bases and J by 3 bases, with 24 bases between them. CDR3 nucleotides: TGTGCCAGCAGTGAAGCTCTAAATACTGGATTGACAGTCATCTACGAGCAGTACTTC. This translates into CASSEALNTGLTVIYEQYF.

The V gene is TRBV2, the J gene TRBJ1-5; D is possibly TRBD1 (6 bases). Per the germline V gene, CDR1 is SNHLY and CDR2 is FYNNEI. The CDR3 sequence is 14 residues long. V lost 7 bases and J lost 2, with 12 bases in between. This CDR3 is CASMGTSRNQPQHF. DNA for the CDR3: TGTGCCAGCATGGGGACAAGCCGCAATCAGCCCCAGCATTTT.

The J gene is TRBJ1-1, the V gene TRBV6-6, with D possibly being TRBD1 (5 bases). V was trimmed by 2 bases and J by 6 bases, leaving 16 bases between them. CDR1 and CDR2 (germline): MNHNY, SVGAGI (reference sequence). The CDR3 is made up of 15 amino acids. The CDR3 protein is CASSYPGQSYAEAFF. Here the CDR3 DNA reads TGTGCCAGCAGTTACCCCGGACAATCATACGCTGAAGCTTTCTTT.

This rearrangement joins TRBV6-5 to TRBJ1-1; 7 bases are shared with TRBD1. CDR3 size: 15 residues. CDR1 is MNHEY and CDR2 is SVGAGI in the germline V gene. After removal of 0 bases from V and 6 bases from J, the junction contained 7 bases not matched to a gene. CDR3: CASSYSRQGSSEAFF. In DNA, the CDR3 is TGTGCCAGCAGTTACTCCCGACAGGGTAGCTCTGAAGCTTTCTTT.

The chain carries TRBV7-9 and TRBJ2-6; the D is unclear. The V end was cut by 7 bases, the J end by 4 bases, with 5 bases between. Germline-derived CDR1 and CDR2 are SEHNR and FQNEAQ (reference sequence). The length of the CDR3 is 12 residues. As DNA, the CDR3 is TGTGCCAGCATGTCCGGGGCCAACGTCCTGACTTTC. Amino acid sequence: CASMSGANVLTF.

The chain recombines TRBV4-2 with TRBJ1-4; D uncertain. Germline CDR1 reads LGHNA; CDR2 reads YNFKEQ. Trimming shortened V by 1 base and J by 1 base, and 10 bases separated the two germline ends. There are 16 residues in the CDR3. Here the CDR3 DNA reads TGTGCCAGCAGCCAAGTCTTGGGTGTAACTAATGAAAAACTGTTTTTT. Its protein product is CASSQVLGVTNEKLFF.

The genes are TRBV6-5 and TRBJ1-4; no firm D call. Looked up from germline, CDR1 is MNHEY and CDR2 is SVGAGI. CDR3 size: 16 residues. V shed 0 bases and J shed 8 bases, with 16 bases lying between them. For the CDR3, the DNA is TGTGCCAGCAGTTACTCGATTGAGCCCCGAAGGGAAAAACTGTTTTTT. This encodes CASSYSIEPRREKLFF.

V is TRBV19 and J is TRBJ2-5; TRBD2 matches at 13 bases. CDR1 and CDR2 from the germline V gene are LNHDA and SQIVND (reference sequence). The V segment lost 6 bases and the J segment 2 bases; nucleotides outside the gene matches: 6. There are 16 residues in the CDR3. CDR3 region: CASSETSGGLQETQYF. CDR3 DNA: TGTGCCAGTAGCGAGACTAGCGGGGGGCTTCAAGAGACCCAGTACTTC.

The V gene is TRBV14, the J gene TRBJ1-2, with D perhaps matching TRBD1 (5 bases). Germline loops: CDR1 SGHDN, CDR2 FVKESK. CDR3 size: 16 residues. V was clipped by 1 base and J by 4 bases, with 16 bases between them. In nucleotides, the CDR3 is TGTGCCAGCAGCCAAGGCCGCAGGGCTATTTTCTATGGCTACACCTTC. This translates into CASSQGRRAIFYGYTF.

The CDR3 reads CASSLGVRYGYTF. In DNA, the CDR3 is TGTGCCAGCAGCTTAGGGGTGCGCTATGGCTACACCTTC. The chain carries TRBV7-2 and TRBJ1-2; D unresolved. Trimming shortened V by 1 base and J by 4 bases, and 7 bases separated the two germline ends. Germline lookup yields CDR1 SGHTA and CDR2 FQGNSA. The CDR3 sequence is 13 residues long.

The chain's CDR3 is CASSISIKETQYF. CDR3 nucleotides: TGTGCCAGTAGTATAAGTATCAAAGAGACCCAGTACTTC. V and J are TRBV19 and TRBJ2-5; no clear D gene. CDR3 size: 13 residues. The V end was cut by 2 bases, the J end by 3 bases, with 7 bases between. Germline lookup yields CDR1 LNHDA and CDR2 SQIVND (reference sequence).

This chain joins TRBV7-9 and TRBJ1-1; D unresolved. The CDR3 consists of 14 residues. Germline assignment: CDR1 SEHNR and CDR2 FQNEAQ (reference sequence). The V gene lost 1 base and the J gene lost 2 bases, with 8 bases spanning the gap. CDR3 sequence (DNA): TGTGCCAGCAGCTTAGGTGGACGCAACACTGAAGCTTTCTTT. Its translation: CASSLGGRNTEAFF.

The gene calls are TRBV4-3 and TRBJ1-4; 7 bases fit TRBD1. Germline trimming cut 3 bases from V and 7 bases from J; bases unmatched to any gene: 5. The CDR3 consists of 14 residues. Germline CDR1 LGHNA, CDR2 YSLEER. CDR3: CASSQTGISEKLFF. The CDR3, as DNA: TGCGCCAGCAGCCAGACAGGGATTAGTGAAAAACTGTTTTTT.

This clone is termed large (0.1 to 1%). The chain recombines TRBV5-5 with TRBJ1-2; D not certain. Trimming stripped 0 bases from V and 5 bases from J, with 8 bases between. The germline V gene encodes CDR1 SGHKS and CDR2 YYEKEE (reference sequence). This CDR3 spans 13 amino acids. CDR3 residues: CASSLANLYGYTF. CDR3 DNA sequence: TGTGCCAGCAGCTTGGCGAATTTATATGGCTACACCTTC.

The CDR3 nucleotides are TGTGCCAGCAGCTTAGTTAGGGCTAGCGGGGGCCAAGAGACCCAGTACTTC. This gives the protein CASSLVRASGGQETQYF. The chain is built from TRBV7-9 and TRBJ2-5; 10 bases match TRBD2. V shed 1 base, J shed 1 base, and the junction held 6 bases outside the gene matches. CDR1 is SEHNR, CDR2 FQNEAQ, per germline (reference sequence). The CDR3 runs to 17 residues.

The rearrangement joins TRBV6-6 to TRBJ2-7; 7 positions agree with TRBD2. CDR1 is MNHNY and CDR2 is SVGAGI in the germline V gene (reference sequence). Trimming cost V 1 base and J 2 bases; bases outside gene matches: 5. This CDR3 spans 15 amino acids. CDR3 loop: CASSYLGSGAYEQYF. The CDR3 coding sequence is TGTGCCAGCAGTTACTTGGGCAGCGGGGCCTACGAGCAGTACTTC.

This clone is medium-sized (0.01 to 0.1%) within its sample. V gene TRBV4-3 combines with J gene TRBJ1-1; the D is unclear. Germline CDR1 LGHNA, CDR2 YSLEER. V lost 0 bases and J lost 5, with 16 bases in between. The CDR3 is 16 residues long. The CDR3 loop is CASSQDVAAGDTEAFF. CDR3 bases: TGCGCCAGCAGCCAAGATGTGGCAGCGGGAGATACTGAAGCTTTCTTT.

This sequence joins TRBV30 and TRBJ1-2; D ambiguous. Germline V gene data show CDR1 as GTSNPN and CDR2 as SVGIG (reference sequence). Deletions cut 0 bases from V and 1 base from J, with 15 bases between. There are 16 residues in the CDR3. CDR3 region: CAWSVAGLGINYGYTF. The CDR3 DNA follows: TGTGCCTGGAGTGTAGCGGGTTTGGGAATTAACTATGGCTACACCTTC.

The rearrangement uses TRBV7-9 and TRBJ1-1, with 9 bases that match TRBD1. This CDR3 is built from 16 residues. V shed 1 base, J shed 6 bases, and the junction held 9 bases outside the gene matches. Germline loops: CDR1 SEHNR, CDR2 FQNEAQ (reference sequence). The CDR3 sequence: CASSLGGTGKSAEAFF. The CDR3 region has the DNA TGTGCCAGCAGCTTAGGCGGGACAGGGAAGTCAGCTGAAGCTTTCTTT.

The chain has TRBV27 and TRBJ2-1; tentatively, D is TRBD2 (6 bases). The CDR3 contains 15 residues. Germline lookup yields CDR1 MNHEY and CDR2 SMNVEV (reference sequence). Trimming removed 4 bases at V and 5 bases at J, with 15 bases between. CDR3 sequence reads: CASSSWRGEDNEQFF. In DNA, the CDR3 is TGTGCCAGCAGTTCGTGGCGGGGCGAGGACAATGAGCAGTTCTTC.

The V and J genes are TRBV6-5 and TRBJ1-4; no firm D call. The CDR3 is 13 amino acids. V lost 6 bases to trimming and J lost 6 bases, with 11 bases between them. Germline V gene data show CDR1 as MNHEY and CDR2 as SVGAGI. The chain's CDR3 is CASRPAGYEKLFF. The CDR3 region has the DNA TGTGCCAGCAGGCCGGCGGGTTATGAAAAACTGTTTTTT.

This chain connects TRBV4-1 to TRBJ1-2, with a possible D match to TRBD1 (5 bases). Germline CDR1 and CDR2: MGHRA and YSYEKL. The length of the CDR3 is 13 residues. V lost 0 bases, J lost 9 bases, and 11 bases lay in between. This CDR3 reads CASSQEMGVSYTF. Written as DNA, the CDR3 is TGCGCCAGCAGCCAAGAGATGGGGGTAAGCTACACCTTC.

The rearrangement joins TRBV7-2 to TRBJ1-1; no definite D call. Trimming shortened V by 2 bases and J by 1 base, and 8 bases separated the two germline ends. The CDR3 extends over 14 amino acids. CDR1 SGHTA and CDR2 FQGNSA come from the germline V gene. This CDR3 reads CASSLMQTNTEAFF. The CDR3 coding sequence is TGTGCCAGCAGCTTAATGCAGACGAACACTGAAGCTTTCTTT.